This T cell receptor (beta chain) originates from a study of technical replicates of blood from several donors. Sequenced by immunoSEQ multiplex PCR; TCRdb stores in-frame clones only, minus some. The sample carries more than 15,000 clones, under 90% recorded once. From germline, CDR1 is SGHAT and CDR2 FQNNGV. The CDR3 is 14 residues long. V lost 5 bases, J lost 12 bases, and 17 bases lay in between. This sequence originates from a human donor in good health. Some clones in this sample may be carry-over from other donors' samples. Sequencing used PBMCs. This rearrangement joins TRBV11-2 to TRBJ1-6; D unresolved. CDR3 in DNA: TGTGCCAGCAGCCCAAAGGAGGACTTTGGACCCCTCCACTTT. Amino acids: CASSPKEDFGPLHF.